These T cell receptor beta chains were read from a single sample in a study of response to subunit inactivated influenza vaccine. Via MiXCR, TCRdb re-called the RT-PCR reads, giving one row per CDR3 protein. This table holds 800,000 or so distinct CDR3 sequences, around 20% found once. The material sequenced was PBMCs from blood, taken 4 to 6 days after vaccination. The receptors originated from a man in his fifties who received an inactivated influenza vaccine. The CDR3 runs from the conserved cysteine through the conserved F or W. The D gene is left open where the match is weak. Size is stated for part of the rows, as once, few or many counts, or as a class when the clone is expanded.

D,J,V,length,size,CDR3,DNA
TRBD1,TRBJ1-2,TRBV9,13,few,CASSAGQAGGYTF,TGTGCCAGCAGCGCCGGACAGGCGGGTGGCTACACCTTC
-,TRBJ2-4,TRBV20-1,13,few,CSALDRNKNIQYF,TGCAGTGCTTTAGACAGGAACAAAAACATTCAGTACTTC
-,TRBJ1-4,TRBV19,14,-,CASRKDRANEKLFF,TGTGCCAGTAGGAAGGACAGAGCTAATGAAAAACTGTTTTTT
-,TRBJ2-7,TRBV4-1,16,-,CASSQEVGNLSYEQYF,TGCGCCAGCAGCCAAGAGGTGGGTAATCTATCCTACGAGCAGTACTTC
-,TRBJ2-7,TRBV7-3,19,-,CASSSGQPKLRPITYEQYF,TGTGCCAGCAGCTCCGGACAGCCCAAACTTCGACCCATCACCTACGAGCAGTACTTC
-,TRBJ2-7,TRBV4-2,18,-,CASSQDSFKGGPTSEQYF,TGTGCCAGCAGCCAAGATTCCTTCAAGGGCGGACCCACCTCTGAGCAGTACTTC
-,TRBJ2-7,TRBV9,13,few,CASSVDQGNEQYF,TGTGCCAGCAGCGTCGACCAGGGTAACGAGCAGTACTTC
TRBD1,TRBJ2-1,TRBV29-1,12,many,CSVGVGTVGQFF,TGCAGCGTTGGCGTCGGGACAGTCGGGCAGTTCTTC
-,TRBJ2-4,TRBV3-1,15,few,CASSLGTLAKNIQYF,TGTGCCAGCAGCCTAGGGACACTAGCCAAAAACATTCAGTACTTC
-,TRBJ2-7,TRBV2,13,-,CASSEASGYEQYF,TGTGCCAGCAGTGAAGCGTCTGGCTACGAGCAGTACTTC
TRBD1,TRBJ2-5,TRBV29-1,14,few,CSVPWDRGWGTQYF,TGCAGCGTACCTTGGGACAGAGGATGGGGGACCCAGTACTTC
-,TRBJ1-6,TRBV12-3/TRBV12-4,15,many,CASKSDDRGNSPLHF,TGTGCCAGCAAGTCGGACGATCGGGGTAATTCACCCCTCCACTTT
-,TRBJ1-5,TRBV7-2,15,few,CASSLALGRSGPQHF,TGTGCCAGCAGCTTAGCGTTGGGTCGTTCTGGGCCCCAGCATTTT
-,TRBJ1-6,TRBV6-2/TRBV6-3,14,few,CASRLTGESSPLHF,TGTGCCAGCAGACTGACGGGGGAGAGCTCACCCCTCCACTTT
-,TRBJ1-1,TRBV11-2,15,-,CASSLVRRSNTEAFF,TGTGCCAGCAGCTTAGTGAGGCGGTCGAACACTGAAGCTTTCTTT
-,TRBJ2-7,TRBV7-2,12,many,CASSLNGYEQYF,TGTGCCAGCAGTCTTAACGGCTACGAGCAGTACTTC
-,TRBJ2-2,TRBV2,14,-,CASSEGPWRGELFF,TGTGCCAGCAGTGAAGGGCCCTGGCGTGGGGAGCTGTTTTTT
-,TRBJ1-4,TRBV4-3,16,few,CASSQRGRATNEKLFF,TGCGCCAGCAGCCAAAGGGGACGGGCGACTAATGAAAAACTGTTTTTT
TRBD2,TRBJ2-7,TRBV20-1,15,-,CSARVLAGGFREQYF,TGCAGTGCTAGAGTACTAGCGGGAGGTTTCAGGGAGCAGTACTTC
TRBD1,TRBJ2-5,TRBV7-2,13,-,CASSQTGKETQYF,TGTGCCAGCAGCCAGACAGGGAAAGAGACCCAGTACTTC
TRBD2,TRBJ2-5,TRBV20-1,16,-,CSAPSGGAGVIETQYF,TGCAGTGCTCCTAGCGGAGGGGCCGGGGTTATTGAGACCCAGTACTTC
TRBD1,TRBJ2-2,TRBV27,18,-,CASSFSPRGQGDTGELFF,TGTGCCAGCAGTTTTTCCCCTAGGGGGCAGGGTGACACCGGGGAGCTGTTTTTT
-,TRBJ2-4,TRBV12-3/TRBV12-4,13,few,CASSLGGADIQYF,TGTGCCAGCAGTTTGGGGGGGGCCGACATTCAGTACTTC
TRBD2,TRBJ2-4,TRBV20-1,16,many,CSARDIRGGTKNIQYF,TGCAGTGCTAGAGATATACGCGGGGGGACCAAAAACATTCAGTACTTC
-,TRBJ2-2,TRBV12-3/TRBV12-4,16,few,CASTPDGEPNTGELFF,TGTGCCAGCACCCCGGACGGTGAGCCGAACACCGGGGAGCTGTTTTTT
TRBD1,TRBJ2-5,TRBV5-1,15,few,CASSPGTGGAETQYF,TGCGCCAGCAGCCCGGGGACAGGGGGCGCGGAGACCCAGTACTTC
TRBD2,TRBJ2-1,TRBV9,19,once,CASSAGLAGGLSSYNEQFF,TGTGCCAGCAGCGCGGGACTAGCGGGAGGATTGAGCTCCTACAATGAGCAGTTCTTC
TRBD1,TRBJ2-5,TRBV20-1,14,many,CSASDRGLQETQYF,TGCAGTGCTAGTGACAGGGGACTTCAAGAGACCCAGTACTTC
TRBD2,TRBJ2-1,TRBV6-1,17,few,CASSVGGGSISYNEQFF,TGTGCCAGCAGTGTGGGCGGGGGGTCGATCTCCTACAATGAGCAGTTCTTC
-,TRBJ2-1,TRBV7-2,14,-,CASSLEVAYNEQFF,TGTGCCAGCAGCTTAGAGGTAGCTTACAATGAGCAGTTCTTC
-,TRBJ1-1,TRBV20-1,14,-,CSAPLGSLNTEAFF,TGCAGTGCTCCCCTGGGGTCCCTGAACACTGAAGCTTTCTTT
-,TRBJ1-3,TRBV5-1,14,-,CASSLVAGGNTIYF,TGCGCCAGCAGCTTGGTCGCAGGGGGAAACACCATATATTTT
-,TRBJ2-3,TRBV6-5,15,-,CASSYSGQGADTQYF,TGTGCCAGCAGTTACTCAGGGCAGGGAGCGGATACGCAGTATTTT
-,TRBJ1-1,TRBV7-6,13,-,CASSLNEAGEAFF,TGTGCCAGCAGCTTAAACGAGGCGGGTGAAGCTTTCTTT
TRBD2,TRBJ2-3,TRBV11-2,18,few,CASSSPGRGGTSTDTQYF,TGTGCCAGCAGCTCACCGGGGCGGGGGGGGACTAGCACAGATACGCAGTATTTT
TRBD2,TRBJ2-5,TRBV9,17,many,CASSVGASGGFEETQYF,TGTGCCAGCAGCGTAGGGGCTAGCGGAGGATTCGAAGAGACCCAGTACTTC
-,TRBJ2-2,TRBV9,16,-,CASSVGNPLGAGELFF,TGTGCCAGCAGCGTAGGAAACCCTCTGGGAGCCGGGGAGCTGTTTTTT
-,TRBJ2-7,TRBV9,14,-,CASSVELTSYEQYF,TGTGCCAGCAGCGTGGAACTGACGAGCTACGAGCAGTACTTC
-,TRBJ1-2,TRBV5-5,13,-,CASSRGAAQEYTF,TGTGCCAGCAGCCGGGGCGCGGCCCAGGAATACACCTTC
TRBD2,TRBJ2-3,TRBV7-9,15,-,CASSPGTSDTDTRYF,TGTGCCAGCAGCCCCGGGACTAGCGACACAGATACGCGGTATTTT
-,TRBJ2-3,TRBV5-1,17,-,CASSPVGTPVRGDTQYF,TGCGCCAGCAGCCCGGTCGGGACACCGGTTAGGGGAGATACGCAGTATTTT
TRBD1,TRBJ2-7,TRBV7-8,20,-,CASSLAGGIGGHPGGYEQYF,TGTGCCAGCAGCTTAGCGGGTGGGATAGGGGGCCATCCTGGGGGTTACGAGCAGTACTTC
TRBD2,TRBJ2-7,TRBV20-1,15,few,CSAYDVAGGPVEQYF,TGCAGTGCTTATGATGTCGCGGGAGGGCCTGTCGAGCAGTACTTC
TRBD2,TRBJ2-5,TRBV27,17,few,CASSLSGGLAGTETQYF,TGTGCCAGCAGTTTATCTGGAGGTCTAGCGGGAACGGAGACCCAGTACTTC
-,TRBJ2-3,TRBV11-2,14,few,CASSPPGAANTQYF,TGTGCCAGCAGTCCGCCGGGGGCGGCCAATACGCAGTATTTT
-,TRBJ2-1,TRBV20-1,13,-,CSARVEVYNEQFF,TGCAGTGCTAGAGTAGAAGTTTACAATGAGCAGTTCTTC